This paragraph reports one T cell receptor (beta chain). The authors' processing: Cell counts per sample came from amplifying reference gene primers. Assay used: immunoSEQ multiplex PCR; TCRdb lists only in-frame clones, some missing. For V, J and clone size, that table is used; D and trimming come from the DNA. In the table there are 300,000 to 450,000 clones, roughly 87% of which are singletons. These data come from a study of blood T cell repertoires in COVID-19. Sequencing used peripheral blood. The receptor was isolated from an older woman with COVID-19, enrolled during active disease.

The CDR3 nucleotides read TGCGCCAGCAGCTCCAACAGGGGAAACACTGAAGCTTTCTTT. As protein: CASSSNRGNTEAFF. V usage is TRBV5-1 and J usage is TRBJ1-1; 7 bases agree with TRBD1. CDR1 and CDR2 (germline): SGHRS, YFSETQ. Unmatched junction bases numbered 4, after V lost 3 bases and J lost 2 bases. The length of the CDR3 is 14 residues.